The 10 T cell receptor beta chains reported below all come from one sample, sequenced in a study of regulatory T cells in long-lasting Graves disease. Relying on iRepertoire HTBI primers and Arm-PCR of CDR3 regions, the team built TCR beta libraries. TCRdb used MiXCR to reprocess the multiplex PCR reads, holding one entry per CDR3 protein. Among some 400,000 distinct CDR3 sequences listed, under 15% were seen once. Time point noted: newly diagnosed GD, antithyroid drugs for less than 3 months. Extracted RNA from PBMCs served as the source of the TCR library. This sample was shared with a second study, whose subject was T cells in Graves' hyperthyroidism and ophthalmopathy.

The material sequenced was peripheral blood mononuclear cells (PBMCs), taken at new diagnosis, from a patient treated with antithyroid drugs. These receptors were obtained from a woman in her thirties with Graves disease.

This clonotype was seen repeatedly, ten times or more. The chain links TRBV14 to TRBJ1-1; D might be TRBD1 (6 bases). The CDR3 contains 15 residues. V was pared by 7 bases and J by 4 bases, with 19 bases between. Germline V lookup: CDR1 SGHDN, CDR2 FVKESK. The CDR3 DNA sequence: TGTGCCAGCAAAGAAAGGGGGGGGGCGAGCACTGAAGCTTTCTTT. Protein sequence: CASKERGGASTEAFF.

This clonotype has a count of ten or more. The chain carries TRBV30 and TRBJ1-1, with 9 positions matching TRBD1. CDR3 length equals 15 residues. V was pared by 1 base and J by 5 bases, with 8 bases of the junction left unmatched. CDR1 and CDR2 (germline): GTSNPN, SVGIG (reference sequence). The CDR3 sequence: CAWSAPGTGRTEAFF. The CDR3, as DNA: TGTGCCTGGAGTGCCCCCGGGACAGGGAGGACTGAAGCTTTCTTT.

This clonotype was observed many times. This chain links TRBV7-9 with TRBJ2-3; 12 nucleotides match TRBD2. Per germline, CDR1 SEHNR and CDR2 FQNEAQ (reference sequence). CDR3 length: 17 residues. Germline trimming cut 5 bases from V and 0 bases from J; bases unmatched to any gene: 6. CDR3 nucleotide sequence: TGTGCCAGCAGCCCACGGACTAGCGGGACTAGCACAGATACGCAGTATTTT. Its translation is CASSPRTSGTSTDTQYF.

This clonotype has at least ten counts. The chain recombines TRBV7-2 with TRBJ2-5, with TRBD1 matching 9 bases. This CDR3 region has 15 residues. Per germline, CDR1 SGHTA and CDR2 FQGNSA. Losses at the gene ends were 5 bases for V and 1 base for J; bases not matched to a gene: 5. For the CDR3, the DNA is TGTGCCAGCAGCCTGGACAGGGGAGGCCAAGAGACCCAGTACTTC. Translation gives CASSLDRGGQETQYF.

This clonotype was found a few times. The genes are TRBV4-1 and TRBJ2-1; 9 bases match TRBD2. The CDR3 has 18 amino acids. Germline values: CDR1 MGHRA, CDR2 YSYEKL. Trimming at V came to 3 bases and at J to 4 bases, leaving 13 bases not matched to a gene. As DNA, the CDR3 is TGCGCCAGCAGCCACTCCTTCCCCATAGCGGGGGCATACAATGAGCAGTTCTTC. Its protein product is CASSHSFPIAGAYNEQFF.

This clonotype was seen repeatedly, ten times or more. The rearrangement uses TRBV5-1 and TRBJ2-3, with 7 positions matching TRBD1. J lost 3 bases, V lost 2 bases, and 6 bases had no gene match. Looked up from germline, CDR1 is SGHRS and CDR2 is YFSETQ. This CDR3 comprises 15 residues. The CDR3: CASSFGQENTDTQYF. DNA for the CDR3: TGCGCCAGCAGCTTCGGACAGGAAAATACAGATACGCAGTATTTT.

Ten or more counts support this clonotype. The chain has TRBV11-2 and TRBJ1-1, with TRBD1 matching 8 bases. The CDR3 extends over 15 amino acids. V lost 0 bases to trimming and J lost 1 base; unmatched junction nucleotides: 1. Per germline, CDR1 SGHAT and CDR2 FQNNGV. The CDR3 DNA reads as TGTGCCAGCAGCTTAGAAGGACAGGGGAACACTGAAGCTTTCTTT. The encoded protein is CASSLEGQGNTEAFF.

The gene calls are TRBV12-3 or TRBV12-4 and TRBJ2-5; 10 nucleotides agree with TRBD2. Trimming removed 3 bases from V and 2 bases from J; junction bases left unmatched: 6. CDR3 length: 16 amino acids. The CDR3 DNA follows: TGTGCCAGCAGTTTGGGAGCGGGAGGGAGTCAAGAGACCCAGTACTTC. This translates into CASSLGAGGSQETQYF.

This clonotype was recorded many times. V gene TRBV29-1 combines with J gene TRBJ2-5; D possibly corresponds to TRBD2 (6 bases). The CDR3 consists of 14 residues. V lost 4 bases and J 0 bases, leaving 12 bases between the germline ends. Germline-derived CDR1 and CDR2 are SQVTM and ANQGSEA. CDR3 protein: CSVARPGDQETQYF. In DNA, the CDR3 is TGCAGCGTTGCAAGACCGGGGGACCAAGAGACCCAGTACTTC. Full variable domain (outside the CDR3, taken from reference TRBV29-1 and TRBJ2-5): SAVISQKPSRDICQRGTSLTIQCQVDSQVTMMFWYRQQPGQSLTLIATANQGSEATYESGFVIDKFPISRPNLTFSTLTVSNMSPEDSSIYLCSVARPGDQETQYFGPGTRLLVL.

This clonotype has a handful of counts. The chain joins TRBV24-1 to TRBJ2-3; D is uncertain. This CDR3 region has 14 residues. In germline, CDR1 is KGHDR, CDR2 SFDVKD. Trimming shortened V by 3 bases and J by 7 bases, and 13 bases separated the two germline ends. The CDR3 protein is CATSDPYLAHTQYF. The CDR3 DNA reads TGTGCCACCAGTGATCCGTACCTCGCACATACGCAGTATTTT.